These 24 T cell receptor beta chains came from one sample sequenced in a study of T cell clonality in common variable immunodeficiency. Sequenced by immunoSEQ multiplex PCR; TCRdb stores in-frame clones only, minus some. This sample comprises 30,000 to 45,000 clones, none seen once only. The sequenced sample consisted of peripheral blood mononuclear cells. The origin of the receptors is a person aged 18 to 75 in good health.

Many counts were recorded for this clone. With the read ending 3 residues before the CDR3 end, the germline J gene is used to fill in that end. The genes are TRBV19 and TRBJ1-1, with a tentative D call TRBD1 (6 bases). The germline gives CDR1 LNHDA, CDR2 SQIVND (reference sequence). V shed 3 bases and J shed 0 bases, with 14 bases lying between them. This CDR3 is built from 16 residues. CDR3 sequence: CASSILGAPVNTEAFF. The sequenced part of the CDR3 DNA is TGTGCCAGTAGTATCTTGGGGGCCCCCGTGAACACTGAA.

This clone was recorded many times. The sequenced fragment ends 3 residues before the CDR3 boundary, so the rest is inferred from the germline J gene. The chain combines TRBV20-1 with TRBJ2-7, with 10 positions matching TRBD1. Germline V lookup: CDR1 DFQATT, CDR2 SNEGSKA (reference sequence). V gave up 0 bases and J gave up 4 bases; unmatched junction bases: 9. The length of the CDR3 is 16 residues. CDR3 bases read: TGCAGTGCTAGAGATCTTGGGACAGGGGAGTCGTACGAG. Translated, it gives CSARDLGTGESYE. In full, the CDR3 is CSARDLGTGESYEQYF.

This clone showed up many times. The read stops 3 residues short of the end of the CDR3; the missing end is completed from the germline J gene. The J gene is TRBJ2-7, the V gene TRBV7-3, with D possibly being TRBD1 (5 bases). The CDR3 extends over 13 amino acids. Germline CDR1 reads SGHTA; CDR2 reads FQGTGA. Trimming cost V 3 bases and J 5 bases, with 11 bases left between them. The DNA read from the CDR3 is TGTGCCAGCAGCTTTCAGGGCGGCCACGAG. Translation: CASSFQGGHE. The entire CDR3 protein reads CASSFQGGHEQYF.

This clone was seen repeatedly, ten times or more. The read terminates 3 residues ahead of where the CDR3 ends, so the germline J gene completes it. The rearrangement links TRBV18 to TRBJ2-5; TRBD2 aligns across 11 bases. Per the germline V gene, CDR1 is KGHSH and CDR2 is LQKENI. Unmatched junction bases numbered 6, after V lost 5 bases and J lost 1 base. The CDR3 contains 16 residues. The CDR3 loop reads CASSSLAGAPQETQYF. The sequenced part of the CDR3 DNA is TGTGCCAGCTCATCACTAGCGGGAGCTCCCCAAGAGACC.

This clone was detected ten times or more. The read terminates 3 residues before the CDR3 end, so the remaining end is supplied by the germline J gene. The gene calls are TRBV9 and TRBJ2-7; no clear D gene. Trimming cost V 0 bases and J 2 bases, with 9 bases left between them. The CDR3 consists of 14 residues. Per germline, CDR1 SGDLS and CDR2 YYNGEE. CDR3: CASSVGGKTYEQYF. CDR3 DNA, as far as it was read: TGTGCCAGCAGCGTAGGCGGTAAAACCTACGAG.

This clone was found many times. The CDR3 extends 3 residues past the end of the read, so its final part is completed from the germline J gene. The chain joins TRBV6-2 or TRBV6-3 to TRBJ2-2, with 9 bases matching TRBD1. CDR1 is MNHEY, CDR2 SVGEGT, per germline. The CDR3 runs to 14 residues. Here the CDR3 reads CASSWTGDNSPLFF. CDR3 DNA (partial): TGTGCCAGCAGTTGGACAGGGGATAATTCACCG.

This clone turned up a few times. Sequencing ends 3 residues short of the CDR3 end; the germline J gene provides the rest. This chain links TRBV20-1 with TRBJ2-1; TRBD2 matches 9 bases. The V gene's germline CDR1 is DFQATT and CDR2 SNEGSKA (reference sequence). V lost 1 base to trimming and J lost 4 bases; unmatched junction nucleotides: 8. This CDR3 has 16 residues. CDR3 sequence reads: CSARVASGTIYNEQFF. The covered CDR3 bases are TGCAGTGCTAGAGTAGCTAGCGGGACCATTTACAATGAG.

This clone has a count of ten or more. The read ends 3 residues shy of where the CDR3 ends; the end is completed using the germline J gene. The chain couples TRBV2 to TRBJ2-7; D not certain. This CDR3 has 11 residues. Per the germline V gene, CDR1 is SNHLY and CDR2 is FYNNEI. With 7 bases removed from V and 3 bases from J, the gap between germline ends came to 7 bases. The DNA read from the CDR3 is TGTGCCAGCACGCAACACTACGAG. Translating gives CASTQHYE. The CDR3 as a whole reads CASTQHYEQYF.

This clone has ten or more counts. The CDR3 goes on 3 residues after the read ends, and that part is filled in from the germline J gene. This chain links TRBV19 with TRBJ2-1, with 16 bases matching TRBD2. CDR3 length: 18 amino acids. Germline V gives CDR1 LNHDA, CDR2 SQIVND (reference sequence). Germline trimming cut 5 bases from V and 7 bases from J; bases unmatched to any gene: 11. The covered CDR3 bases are TGTGCCAGTAGTTTTCGTCCGGGACTAGCGGGAGGGCCGAATGAG. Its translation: CASSFRPGLAGGPNE. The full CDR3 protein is CASSFRPGLAGGPNEQFF.

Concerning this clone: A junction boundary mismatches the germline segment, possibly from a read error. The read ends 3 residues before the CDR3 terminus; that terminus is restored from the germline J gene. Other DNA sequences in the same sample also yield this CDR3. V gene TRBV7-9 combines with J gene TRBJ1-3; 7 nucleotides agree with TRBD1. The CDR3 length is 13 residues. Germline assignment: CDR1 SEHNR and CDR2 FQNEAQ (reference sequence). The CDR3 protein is CASSLGQGNTIYF. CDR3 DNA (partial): TGTGCCAGCAGCTTAGGACAGGGAAACACA.

The sequenced part of the CDR3 DNA is TGTGCCAGCGGCTCCAGGGATCAAGTCAAAAACATC. Its protein product is CASGSRDQVKNI. The CDR3 in its entirety is CASGSRDQVKNIYTF. V gene TRBV7-9 combines with J gene TRBJ1-2; D may be TRBD1 (5 bases). With the read ending 3 residues before the CDR3 end, the germline J gene is used to fill in that end. The CDR3 is made up of 15 amino acids. Per germline, CDR1 SEHNR and CDR2 FQNEAQ (reference sequence).

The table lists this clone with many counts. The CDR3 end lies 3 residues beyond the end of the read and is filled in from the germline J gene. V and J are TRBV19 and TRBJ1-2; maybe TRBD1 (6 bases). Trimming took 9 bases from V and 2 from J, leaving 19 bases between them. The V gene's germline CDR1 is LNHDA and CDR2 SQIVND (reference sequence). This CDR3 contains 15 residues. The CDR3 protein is CASSLGTTFNYGYTF. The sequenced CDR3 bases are TGTGCCAGCTCCTTGGGGACAACGTTCAACTATGGC.

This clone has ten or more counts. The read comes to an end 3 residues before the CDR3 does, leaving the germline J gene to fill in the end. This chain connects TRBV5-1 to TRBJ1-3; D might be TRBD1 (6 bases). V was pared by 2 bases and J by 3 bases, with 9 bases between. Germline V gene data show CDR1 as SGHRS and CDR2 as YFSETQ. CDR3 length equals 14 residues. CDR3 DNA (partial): TGCGCCAGCAGCTTACAGGGAATTGGAAACACC. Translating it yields CASSLQGIGNT. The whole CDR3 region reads CASSLQGIGNTIYF. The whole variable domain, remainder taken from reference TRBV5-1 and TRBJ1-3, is KAGVTQTPRYLIKTRGQQVTLSCSPISGHRSVSWYQQTPGQGLQFLFEYFSETQRNKGNFPGRFSGRQFSNSRSEMNVSTLELGDSALYLCASSLQGIGNTIYFGEGSWLTVV.

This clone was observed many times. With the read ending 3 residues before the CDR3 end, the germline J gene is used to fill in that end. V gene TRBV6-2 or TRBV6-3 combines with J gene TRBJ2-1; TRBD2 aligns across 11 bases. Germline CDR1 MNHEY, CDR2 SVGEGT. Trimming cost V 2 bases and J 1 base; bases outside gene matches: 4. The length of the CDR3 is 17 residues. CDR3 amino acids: CASSYTSGRSSYNEQFF. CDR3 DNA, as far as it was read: TGTGCCAGCAGTTACACTAGCGGGAGATCATCCTACAATGAG.

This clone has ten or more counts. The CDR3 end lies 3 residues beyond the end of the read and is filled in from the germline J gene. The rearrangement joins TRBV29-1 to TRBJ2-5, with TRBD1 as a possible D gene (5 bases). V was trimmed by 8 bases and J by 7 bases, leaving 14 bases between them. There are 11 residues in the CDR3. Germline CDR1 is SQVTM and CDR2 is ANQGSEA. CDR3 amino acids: CSFSQGGTQYF. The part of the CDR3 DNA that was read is TGCAGCTTCTCGCAGGGCGGGACC.

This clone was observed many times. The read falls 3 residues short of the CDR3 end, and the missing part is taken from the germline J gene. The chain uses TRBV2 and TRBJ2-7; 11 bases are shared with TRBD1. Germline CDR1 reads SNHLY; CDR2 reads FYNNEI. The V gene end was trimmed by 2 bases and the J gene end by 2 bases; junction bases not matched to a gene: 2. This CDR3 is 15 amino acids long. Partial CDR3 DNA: TGTGCCAGCAGTGAACAGGGACAGGGGGCCTACGAG. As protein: CASSEQGQGAYE. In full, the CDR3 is CASSEQGQGAYEQYF.

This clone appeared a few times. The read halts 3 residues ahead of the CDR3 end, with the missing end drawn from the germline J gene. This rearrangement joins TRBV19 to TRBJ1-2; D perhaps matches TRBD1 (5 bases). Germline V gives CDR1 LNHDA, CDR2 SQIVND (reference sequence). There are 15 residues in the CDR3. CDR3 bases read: TGTGCCAGTAGTGCCCAAGGGGCCGGCTTCTACGAC. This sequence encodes CASSAQGAGFYD. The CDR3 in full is CASSAQGAGFYDYTF.

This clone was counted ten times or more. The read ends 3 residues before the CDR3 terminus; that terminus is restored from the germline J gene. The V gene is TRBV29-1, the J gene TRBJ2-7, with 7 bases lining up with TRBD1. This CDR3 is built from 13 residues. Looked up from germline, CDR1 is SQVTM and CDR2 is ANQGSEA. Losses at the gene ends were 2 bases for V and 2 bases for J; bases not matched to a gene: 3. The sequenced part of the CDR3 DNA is TGCAGCGTTGAATCGGACAGGACCTACGAG. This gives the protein CSVESDRTYE. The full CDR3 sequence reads CSVESDRTYEQYF.

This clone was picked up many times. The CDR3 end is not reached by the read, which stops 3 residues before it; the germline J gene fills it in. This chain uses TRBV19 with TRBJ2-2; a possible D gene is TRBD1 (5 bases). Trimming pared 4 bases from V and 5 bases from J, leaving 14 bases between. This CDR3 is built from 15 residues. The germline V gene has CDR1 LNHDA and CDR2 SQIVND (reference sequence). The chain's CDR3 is CASSTPQGRTGELFF. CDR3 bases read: TGTGCCAGTAGTACCCCCCAGGGTCGGACCGGGGAG. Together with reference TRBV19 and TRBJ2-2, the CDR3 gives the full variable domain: DGGITQSPKYLFRKEGQNVTLSCEQNLNHDAMYWYRQDPGQGLRLIYYSQIVNDFQKGDIAEGYSVSREKKESFPLTVTSAQKNPTAFYLCASSTPQGRTGELFFGEGSRLTVL.

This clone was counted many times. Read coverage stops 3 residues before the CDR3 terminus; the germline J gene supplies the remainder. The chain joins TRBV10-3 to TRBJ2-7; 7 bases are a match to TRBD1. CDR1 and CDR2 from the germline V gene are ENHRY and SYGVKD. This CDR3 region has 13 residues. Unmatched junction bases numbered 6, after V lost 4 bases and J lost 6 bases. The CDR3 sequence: CAISGTPGGEQYF. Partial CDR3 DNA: TGTGCCATCAGTGGGACCCCAGGGGGCGAG.

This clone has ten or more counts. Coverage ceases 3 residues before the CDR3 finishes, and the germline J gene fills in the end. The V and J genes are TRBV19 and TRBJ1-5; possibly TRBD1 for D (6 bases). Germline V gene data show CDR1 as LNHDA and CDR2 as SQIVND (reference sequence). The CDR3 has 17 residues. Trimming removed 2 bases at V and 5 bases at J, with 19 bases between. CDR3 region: CASSIIPGTPPDQPQHF. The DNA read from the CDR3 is TGTGCCAGTAGTATAATCCCAGGGACACCGCCAGATCAGCCC. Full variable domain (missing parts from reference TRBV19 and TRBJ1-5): DGGITQSPKYLFRKEGQNVTLSCEQNLNHDAMYWYRQDPGQGLRLIYYSQIVNDFQKGDIAEGYSVSREKKESFPLTVTSAQKNPTAFYLCASSIIPGTPPDQPQHFGDGTRLSIL.

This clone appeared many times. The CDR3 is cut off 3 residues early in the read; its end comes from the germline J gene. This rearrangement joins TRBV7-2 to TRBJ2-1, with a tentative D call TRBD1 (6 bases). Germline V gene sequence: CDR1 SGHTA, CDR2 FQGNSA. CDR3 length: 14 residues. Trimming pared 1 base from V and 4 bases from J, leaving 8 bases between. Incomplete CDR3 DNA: TGTGCCAGCAGCTTAGACGGACAGTACAATGAG. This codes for CASSLDGQYNE. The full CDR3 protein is CASSLDGQYNEQFF.

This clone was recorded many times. CDR3 DNA, as far as it was read: TGTGCCAGCAGTGAGACAGTGAACACTGAA. Amino acids: CASSETVNTE. In full, the CDR3 is CASSETVNTEAFF. The chain combines TRBV6-1 with TRBJ1-1; D is possibly TRBD1 (5 bases). The read ends 3 residues early relative to the CDR3; the germline J gene fills the gap. The CDR3 sequence is 13 residues long. Germline-derived CDR1 and CDR2 are MNHNS and SASEGT. Trimming removed 3 bases from V and 0 bases from J, with 5 bases in between.

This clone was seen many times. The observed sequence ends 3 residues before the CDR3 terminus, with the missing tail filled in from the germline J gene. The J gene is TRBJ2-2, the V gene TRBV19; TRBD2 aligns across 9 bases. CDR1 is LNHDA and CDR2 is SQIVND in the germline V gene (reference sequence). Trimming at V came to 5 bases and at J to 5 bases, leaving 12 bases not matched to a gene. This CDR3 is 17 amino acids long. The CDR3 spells CASSLAGAGDKTGELFF. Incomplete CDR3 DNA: TGTGCCAGTAGTTTAGCGGGAGCGGGGGATAAAACCGGGGAG.